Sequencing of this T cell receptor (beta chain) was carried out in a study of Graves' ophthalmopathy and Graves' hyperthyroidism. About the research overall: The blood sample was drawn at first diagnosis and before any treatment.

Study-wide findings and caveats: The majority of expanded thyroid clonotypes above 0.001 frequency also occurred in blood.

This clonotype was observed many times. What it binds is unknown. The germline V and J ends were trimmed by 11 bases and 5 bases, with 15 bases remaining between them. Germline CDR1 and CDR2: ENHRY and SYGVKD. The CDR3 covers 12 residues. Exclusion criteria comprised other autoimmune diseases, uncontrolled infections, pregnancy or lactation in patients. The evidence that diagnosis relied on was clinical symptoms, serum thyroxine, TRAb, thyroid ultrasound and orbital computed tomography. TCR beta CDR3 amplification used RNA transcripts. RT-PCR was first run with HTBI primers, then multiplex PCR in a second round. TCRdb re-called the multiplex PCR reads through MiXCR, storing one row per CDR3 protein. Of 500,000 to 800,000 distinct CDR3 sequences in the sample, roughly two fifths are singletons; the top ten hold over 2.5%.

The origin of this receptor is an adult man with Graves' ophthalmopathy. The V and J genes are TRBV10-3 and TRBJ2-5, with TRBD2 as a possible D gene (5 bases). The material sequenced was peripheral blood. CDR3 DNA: TGTGCCTCCCGAGGAGGTGGCGAGACCCAGTACTTC. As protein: CASRGGGETQYF.